This T cell receptor beta chain originates from a study of T cells in Graves' hyperthyroidism and ophthalmopathy. This clonotype was detected many times. The germline gives CDR1 SGHAT, CDR2 FQNNGV. V dropped 3 bases and J dropped 3 bases, with 10 bases sitting between them. This CDR3 is built from 14 residues. The TCR beta CDR3 regions underwent amplification using RNA transcripts as the source. TCR CDR3 regions were first amplified by RT-PCR with HTBI primers. TCRdb redid the calling of the multiplex PCR reads with MiXCR, one entry per CDR3 protein. Of 250,000 to 300,000 distinct CDR3 sequences listed, roughly 15% are singletons. Any patient presenting with uncontrolled infection, other autoimmune disease, pregnancy or lactation was left out. PBMCs were derived from 10 ml fresh peripheral blood.

The chain combines TRBV11-2 with TRBJ2-3, with TRBD1 as a possible D gene (5 bases). The source of this sequence is a woman between 25 and 40 years old with Graves' hyperthyroidism that later progressed to Graves' ophthalmopathy. Sequenced material: blood. The CDR3, as DNA: TGTGCCAGCAGCTTCCACCGACAGACAGATACGCAGTATTTT. Its protein product is CASSFHRQTDTQYF.